The 10 T cell receptor beta chains below all came from one sample that was sequenced in a study of Graves' ophthalmopathy and Graves' hyperthyroidism. Investigators amplified TCR beta CDR3 regions from RNA transcripts. RT-PCR was first run with HTBI primers, then multiplex PCR in a second round. TCRdb independently ran MiXCR on the multiplex PCR reads; one entry per CDR3 protein. The sample holds about 220,000 distinct CDR3 sequences, 20% to 25% seen once. Sequencing was performed on peripheral blood. The source of these receptors is a woman in her forties or fifties with Graves' ophthalmopathy.

There are a few counts of this clonotype. J is TRBJ2-2 and V is TRBV5-1; D might be TRBD2 (5 bases). The germline V gene encodes CDR1 SGHRS and CDR2 YFSETQ. The CDR3 extends over 15 amino acids. The V and J ends lost 0 bases and 0 bases respectively, with 6 bases between them. The CDR3 protein is CASSLAGTNTGELFF. In DNA, the CDR3 is TGCGCCAGCAGCTTGGCGGGAACGAACACCGGGGAGCTGTTTTTT.

This clonotype was found many times. The chain uses TRBV5-1 and TRBJ2-2, with 7 bases that match TRBD1. V trimming: 4 bases; J trimming: 6 bases; junction bases outside the gene matches: 6. Germline V gene data show CDR1 as SGHRS and CDR2 as YFSETQ. This CDR3 contains 14 residues. The CDR3 reads CASSGSGQAGELFF. The DNA of the CDR3 is TGCGCCAGCAGCGGCAGCGGACAGGCCGGGGAGCTGTTTTTT.

This clonotype was seen repeatedly, ten times or more. V gene TRBV28 combines with J gene TRBJ2-5; 8 bases agree with TRBD1. CDR1 is MDHEN, CDR2 SYDVKM, per germline. The V and J ends lost 5 bases and 2 bases, in that order; junction bases with no gene match: 4. The CDR3 consists of 14 residues. The CDR3 region has the DNA TGTGCCAGCAGTGTGGACAGGGTTCAAGAGACCCAGTACTTC. Its protein product is CASSVDRVQETQYF.

This clonotype was observed many times. This CDR3 is CASLGRSGANVLTF. In nucleotides, the CDR3 is TGTGCCAGCCTAGGCCGGTCTGGGGCCAACGTCCTGACTTTC. The rearrangement uses TRBV12-3 or TRBV12-4 and TRBJ2-6; unclear D gene. There are 14 residues in the CDR3. V lost 8 bases, J lost 1 base, and 9 bases lay in between.

This clonotype occurred many times. The chain uses TRBV30 and TRBJ1-2, with a possible D match to TRBD1 (5 bases). The V gene lost 2 bases and the J gene lost 4 bases, with 14 bases spanning the gap. The CDR3 runs to 14 residues. Germline V gene lookup returns CDR1 GTSNPN and CDR2 SVGIG (reference sequence). CDR3 amino acids: CAWSRDAFFYGYTF. Written as DNA, the CDR3 is TGTGCCTGGAGTCGGGACGCCTTCTTCTATGGCTACACCTTC.

This clonotype was observed many times. This chain connects TRBV12-3 or TRBV12-4 to TRBJ2-4; D might be TRBD2 (5 bases). This CDR3 is built from 19 residues. V shed 2 bases and J shed 9 bases, with 29 bases lying between them. In DNA, the CDR3 is TGTGCCAGCAGTTTAAGCCCCCACCACGAGTCGGCTCATCGGGGCATTCAGTACTTC. Translated: CASSLSPHHESAHRGIQYF.

This clonotype was seen more than once but under ten times. This chain joins TRBV6-1 and TRBJ1-2, with unresolved D. Germline-derived CDR1 and CDR2 are MNHNS and SASEGT. The V end lost 1 base, the J end lost 6 bases, and 9 bases lay between the germline ends. This CDR3 is 13 amino acids long. The CDR3 spells CASSEGGSHGYTF. The DNA for the CDR3 is TGTGCCAGCAGTGAAGGAGGGTCCCATGGCTACACCTTC.

Ten or more counts support this clonotype. The chain recombines TRBV7-8 with TRBJ2-7, with unresolved D. The V gene's germline CDR1 is SGHVS and CDR2 FQNEAQ. This CDR3 comprises 13 residues. V was clipped by 2 bases and J by 6 bases, with 11 bases between them. The CDR3 DNA sequence: TGTGCCAGCAGCTTATTCCAGTCGTCCGAGCAGTACTTC. As protein: CASSLFQSSEQYF.

This clonotype showed up many times. The V call is TRBV6-2 or TRBV6-3, the J call TRBJ1-1; 7 bases map to TRBD1. Germline values: CDR1 MNHEY, CDR2 SVGEGT. There are 12 residues in the CDR3. V lost 5 bases and J lost 11; bases outside the gene matches: 8. The chain's CDR3 is CASSTGDVRAFF. CDR3 in DNA: TGTGCCAGCAGTACAGGGGACGTGAGGGCTTTCTTT.

This clonotype occurred once. The rearrangement joins TRBV5-1 to TRBJ2-7; 10 nucleotides match TRBD1. This CDR3 has 15 residues. Unmatched junction bases numbered 6, after V lost 3 bases and J lost 3 bases. The germline V gene has CDR1 SGHRS and CDR2 YFSETQ. Written as DNA, the CDR3 is TGCGCCAGCAGCTCCGGGACAGGGGCGATCTACGAGCAGTACTTC. Translating it yields CASSSGTGAIYEQYF.